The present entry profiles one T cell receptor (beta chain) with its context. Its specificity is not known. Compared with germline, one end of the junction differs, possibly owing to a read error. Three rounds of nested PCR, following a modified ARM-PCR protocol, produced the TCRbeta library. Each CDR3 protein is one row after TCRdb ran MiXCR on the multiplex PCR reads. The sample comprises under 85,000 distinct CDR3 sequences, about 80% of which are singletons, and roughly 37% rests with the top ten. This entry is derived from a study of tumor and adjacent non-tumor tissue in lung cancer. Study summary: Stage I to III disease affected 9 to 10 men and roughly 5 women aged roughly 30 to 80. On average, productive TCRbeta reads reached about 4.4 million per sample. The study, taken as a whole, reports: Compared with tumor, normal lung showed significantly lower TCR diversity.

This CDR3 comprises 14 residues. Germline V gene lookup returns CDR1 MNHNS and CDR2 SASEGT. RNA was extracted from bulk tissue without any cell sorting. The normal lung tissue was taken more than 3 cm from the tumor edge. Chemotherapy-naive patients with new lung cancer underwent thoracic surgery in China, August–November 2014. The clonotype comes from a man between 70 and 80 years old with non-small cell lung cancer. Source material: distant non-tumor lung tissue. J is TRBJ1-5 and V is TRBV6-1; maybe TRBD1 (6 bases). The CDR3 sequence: CASSLQGNNQAQHF. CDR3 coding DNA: TGTGCCAGCAGTCTACAGGGTAACAATCAGGCCCAGCATTTT.